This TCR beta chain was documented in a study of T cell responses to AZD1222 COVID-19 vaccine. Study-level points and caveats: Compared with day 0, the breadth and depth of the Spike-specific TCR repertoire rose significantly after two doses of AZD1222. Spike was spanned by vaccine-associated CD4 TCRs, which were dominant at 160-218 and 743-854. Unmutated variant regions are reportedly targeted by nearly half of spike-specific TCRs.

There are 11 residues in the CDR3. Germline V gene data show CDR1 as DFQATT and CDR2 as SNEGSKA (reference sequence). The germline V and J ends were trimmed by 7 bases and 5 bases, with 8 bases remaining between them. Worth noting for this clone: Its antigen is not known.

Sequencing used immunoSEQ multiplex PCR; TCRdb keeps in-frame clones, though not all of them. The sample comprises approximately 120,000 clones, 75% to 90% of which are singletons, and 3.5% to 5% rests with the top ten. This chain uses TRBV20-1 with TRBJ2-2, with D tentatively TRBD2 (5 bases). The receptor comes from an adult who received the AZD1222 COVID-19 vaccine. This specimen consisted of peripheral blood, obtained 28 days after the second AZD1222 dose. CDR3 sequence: CSVRRTGELFF. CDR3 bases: TGCAGTGTTAGGAGGACCGGGGAGCTGTTTTTT.